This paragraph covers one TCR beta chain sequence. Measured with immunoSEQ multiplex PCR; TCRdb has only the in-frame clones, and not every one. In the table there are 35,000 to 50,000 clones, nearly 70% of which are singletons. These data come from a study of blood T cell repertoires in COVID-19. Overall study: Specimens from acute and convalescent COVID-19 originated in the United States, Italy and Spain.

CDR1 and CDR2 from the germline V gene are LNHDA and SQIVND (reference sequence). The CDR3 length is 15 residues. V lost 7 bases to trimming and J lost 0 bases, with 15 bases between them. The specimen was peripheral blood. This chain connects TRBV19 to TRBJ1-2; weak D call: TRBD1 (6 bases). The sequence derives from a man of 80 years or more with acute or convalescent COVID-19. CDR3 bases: TGTGCCAGTAAACCCCGGACAGCAGCTAACTATGGCTACACCTTC. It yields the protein CASKPRTAANYGYTF. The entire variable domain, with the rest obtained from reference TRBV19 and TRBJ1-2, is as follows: DGGITQSPKYLFRKEGQNVTLSCEQNLNHDAMYWYRQDPGQGLRLIYYSQIVNDFQKGDIAEGYSVSREKKESFPLTVTSAQKNPTAFYLCASKPRTAANYGYTFGSGTRLTVV.